The 28 T cell receptor beta chains in this list originate from one sample, sequenced in a study of cytomegalovirus exposure and HLA in healthy donors. The primer mix had 60 Vbeta and 13 Jbeta primers. Libraries were prepared by immunoSEQ multiplex PCR; TCRdb keeps only in-frame clonotypes and omits some of them. This table holds about 120,000 clones, 79% found once. Sequencing was carried out using PBMCs. These receptors were collected from a young man in good health and CMV-seropositive.

V gene TRBV9 combines with J gene TRBJ2-7, with 8 bases that match TRBD1. CDR1 is SGDLS and CDR2 is YYNGEE in the germline V gene. With 4 bases clipped from V and 2 bases from J, the junction kept 14 bases outside the gene matches. The CDR3 consists of 17 residues. The CDR3 DNA follows: TGTGCCAGCAGCCCTTTTTCAGGGGGCGGACTCCCCTACGAGCAGTACTTC. Protein: CASSPFSGGGLPYEQYF.

The rearrangement joins TRBV4-2 to TRBJ2-5, with 11 bases lining up with TRBD2. TRBJ2-7 explains the end of the DNA better; the J call may be wrong. The CDR3 is made up of 16 amino acids. Looked up from germline, CDR1 is LGHNA and CDR2 is YNFKEQ. The CDR3 here is CASSPATSGGVDEQYF. CDR3 nucleotides: TGTGCCAGCAGCCCAGCAACTAGCGGGGGAGTCGACGAGCAGTACTTC.

CDR3 in DNA: TGCAGCGTCGCCACAGGGGTGGGAGGTCAGCCCCAGCATTTT. Protein product: CSVATGVGGQPQHF. The chain carries TRBV29-1 and TRBJ1-5; 7 bases align to TRBD1. V lost 6 bases and J lost 6; bases outside the gene matches: 11. The CDR3 is 14 residues long. The germline V gene has CDR1 SQVTM and CDR2 ANQGSEA.

V and J are TRBV4-3 and TRBJ1-2; the D gene is possibly TRBD1 (6 bases). V shed 2 bases and J shed 4 bases, with 17 bases lying between them. This CDR3 has 16 amino acids. Germline loops: CDR1 LGHNA, CDR2 YSLEER. This CDR3 is CASSQTDSLDLYGYTF. CDR3 DNA: TGCGCCAGCAGCCAAACGGACAGTCTAGACCTCTATGGCTACACCTTC.

V and J are TRBV4-3 and TRBJ1-1, with a tentative D call TRBD1 (5 bases). Germline V gene data show CDR1 as LGHNA and CDR2 as YSLEER. This CDR3 is 13 amino acids long. Trimming cost V 4 bases and J 4 bases, with 10 bases left between them. The CDR3 DNA follows: TGCGCCAGCAGCCCGGGGGAGGGCACTGAAGCTTTCTTT. Translating gives CASSPGEGTEAFF.

The J gene is TRBJ1-4, the V gene TRBV4-2, with D possibly matching TRBD1 (6 bases). CDR3 length: 14 residues. Germline V CDR1 and CDR2: LGHNA, YNFKEQ. Trimming shortened V by 4 bases and J by 8 bases, and 14 bases separated the two germline ends. The CDR3 nucleotides read TGTGCCAGCAGCCTAACAGGGTCCCAGGAAAAACTGTTTTTT. This translates into CASSLTGSQEKLFF.

The genes are TRBV6-4 and TRBJ2-3; D call uncertain. This CDR3 spans 14 amino acids. Looked up from germline, CDR1 is MRHNA and CDR2 is SNTAGT. Trimming left V 3 bases short and J 6 bases short, with 13 bases between. In nucleotides, the CDR3 is TGTGCCAGCAGTGATTACCGGGTCGGGGATACGCAGTATTTT. Translating it yields CASSDYRVGDTQYF.

A single count supports this clone. This sequence joins TRBV5-6 and TRBJ1-3; TRBD1 might be the D (5 bases). The CDR3 sequence is 15 residues long. The V and J ends lost 0 bases and 1 base respectively, with 8 bases between them. Germline V gene data show CDR1 as SGHDT and CDR2 as YYEEEE. The CDR3 protein is CASSLGGYSGNTIYF. In DNA form, the CDR3 reads TGTGCCAGCAGCTTGGGGGGCTATTCTGGAAACACCATATATTTT.

This rearrangement joins TRBV7-9 to TRBJ2-3; TRBD2 agrees at 7 bases. Germline lookup yields CDR1 SEHNR and CDR2 FQNEAQ (reference sequence). This CDR3 region has 12 residues. The ends lost 5 bases at V and 12 bases at J; junction bases unmatched: 8. CDR3 nucleotides: TGTGCCAGCAGCCCACCCGGCGGGAGCCAGTATTTT. Residues: CASSPPGGSQYF.

The chain couples TRBV7-2 to TRBJ2-4; D perhaps matches TRBD2 (5 bases). V was clipped by 2 bases and J by 6 bases, with 11 bases between them. The CDR3 is 14 residues long. In germline, CDR1 is SGHTA, CDR2 FQGNSA. The CDR3 here is CASSLLGRGNIQYF. The DNA for the CDR3 is TGTGCCAGCAGCTTACTGGGGAGAGGAAACATTCAGTACTTC.

The V gene is TRBV2, the J gene TRBJ2-7; D may be TRBD1 (5 bases). V was pared by 6 bases and J by 3 bases, with 9 bases between. From germline, CDR1 is SNHLY and CDR2 FYNNEI. The CDR3 totals 12 residues. The CDR3 here is CASRTDSYEQYF. CDR3 coding DNA: TGTGCCAGCAGGACCGACAGCTACGAGCAGTACTTC.

The chain employs TRBV30 and TRBJ2-1; 11 bases fit TRBD2. The germline V gene has CDR1 GTSNPN and CDR2 SVGIG (reference sequence). V shed 2 bases, J shed 8 bases, and the junction held 14 bases outside the gene matches. This CDR3 comprises 17 residues. This chain's CDR3 is CAWSRDRHSGRAYEQFF. DNA for the CDR3: TGTGCCTGGAGTAGAGACCGTCATAGCGGGAGGGCCTATGAGCAGTTCTTC.

This sequence joins TRBV29-1 and TRBJ2-3, with a weak D call TRBD1 (5 bases). The germline V gene encodes CDR1 SQVTM and CDR2 ANQGSEA. Between the trimmed V and J ends, which lost 0 bases and 6 bases, there was a span of 16 bases. The CDR3 spans 15 residues. The CDR3 loop is CSVEDQAGSSDTQYF. In nucleotides, the CDR3 is TGCAGCGTTGAAGATCAGGCAGGGTCGAGTGATACGCAGTATTTT.

This chain links TRBV10-3 with TRBJ2-7; D is undetermined. V lost 7 bases and J lost 6, with 16 bases in between. The V gene's germline CDR1 is ENHRY and CDR2 SYGVKD. The CDR3 contains 13 residues. For the CDR3, the DNA is TGTGCCATCACTCCAGGCGCCATGGGCGAGCAGTACTTC. This codes for CAITPGAMGEQYF.

This clone was seen only a few times. This chain uses TRBV18 with TRBJ1-1; D gene uncertain. The CDR3 has 14 residues. Germline assignment: CDR1 KGHSH and CDR2 LQKENI. Trimming removed 1 base from V and 7 bases from J, with 13 bases in between. CDR3 nucleotide sequence: TGTGCCAGCTCACCACGGTCAGATGTGGTTGAAGCTTTCTTT. It codes for CASSPRSDVVEAFF.

The chain couples TRBV30 to TRBJ2-1; D is possibly TRBD2 (6 bases). Trimming took 4 bases from V and 0 from J, leaving 13 bases between them. The CDR3 extends over 15 amino acids. Germline values: CDR1 GTSNPN, CDR2 SVGIG (reference sequence). CDR3 in DNA: TGTGCCTGGACCCCAGGCGGGACCTCCTACAATGAGCAGTTCTTC. Translated: CAWTPGGTSYNEQFF.

This chain links TRBV30 with TRBJ1-2; D remains unclear. V shed 2 bases and J shed 1 base, with 14 bases lying between them. Per the germline V gene, CDR1 is GTSNPN and CDR2 is SVGIG (reference sequence). There are 15 residues in the CDR3. CDR3 loop: CAWSLGEGYNYGYTF. CDR3 sequence (DNA): TGTGCCTGGAGTCTGGGCGAGGGTTATAACTATGGCTACACCTTC.

This sequence joins TRBV9 and TRBJ1-6, with D unclear. From germline, CDR1 is SGDLS and CDR2 YYNGEE. The V end lost 10 bases, the J end lost 5 bases, and 16 bases lay between the germline ends. The CDR3 is 14 amino acids. As DNA, the CDR3 is TGTGCCTCTCGTAGCGGGTCTAATAATTCACCCCTCCACTTT. It translates to CASRSGSNNSPLHF.

This chain connects TRBV9 to TRBJ1-3; TRBD1 is a possible D gene (6 bases). CDR3 length equals 15 residues. In germline, CDR1 is SGDLS, CDR2 YYNGEE. Trimming cost V 1 base and J 5 bases, with 13 bases left between them. CDR3 sequence reads: CASSVSQGTRNTIYF. The CDR3, as DNA: TGTGCCAGCAGCGTATCCCAGGGGACGAGAAACACCATATATTTT.

This clone was seen a handful of times. The chain has TRBV7-2 and TRBJ2-7; 7 nucleotides agree with TRBD2. Trimming at V came to 5 bases and at J to 3 bases, leaving 7 bases not matched to a gene. The CDR3 loop spans 14 amino acids. Germline values: CDR1 SGHTA, CDR2 FQGNSA. This chain's CDR3 is CASSPRPGGYEQYF. DNA of the CDR3: TGTGCCAGCAGCCCCCGGCCGGGGGGCTACGAGCAGTACTTC.

By share of the sample, this clone is medium-sized (0.01 to 0.1%). This sequence joins TRBV11-2 and TRBJ1-3, with TRBD1 as a possible D gene (5 bases). This CDR3 contains 14 residues. Trimming stripped 6 bases from V and 4 bases from J, with 13 bases between. Germline CDR1 reads SGHAT; CDR2 reads FQNNGV. The CDR3 sequence: CASRGARGGNTIYF. DNA of the CDR3: TGTGCCAGCAGAGGGGCGCGGGGCGGAAACACCATATATTTT.

The J gene is TRBJ2-2, the V gene TRBV28; 12 nucleotides agree with TRBD2. The CDR3 length is 18 residues. J was trimmed by 1 base and V by 6 bases; bases with no gene match: 9. Germline CDR1 reads MDHEN; CDR2 reads SYDVKM. This CDR3 reads CASSPHPGLAGNTGELFF. CDR3 nucleotides: TGTGCCAGCAGCCCCCATCCGGGACTAGCGGGGAACACCGGGGAGCTGTTTTTT.

CDR3 nucleotide sequence: TGTGCCAGCAGCCTTAGCGGGGAGGGGACCCAGTACTTC. Its protein is CASSLSGEGTQYF. This chain uses TRBV7-2 with TRBJ2-5; TRBD2 matches 8 bases. Trimming at V came to 5 bases and at J to 7 bases, leaving 6 bases not matched to a gene. CDR3 size: 13 residues. Per the germline V gene, CDR1 is SGHTA and CDR2 is FQGNSA.

This clone was counted a single time. The chain recombines TRBV5-1 with TRBJ2-7; unclear D gene. Looked up from germline, CDR1 is SGHRS and CDR2 is YFSETQ. The CDR3 contains 13 residues. The V end was cut by 0 bases, the J end by 3 bases, with 7 bases between. In nucleotides, the CDR3 is TGCGCCAGCAGCTTGGGAGGCCTCTACGAGCAGTACTTC. Amino acids: CASSLGGLYEQYF.

V and J are TRBV6-5 and TRBJ2-7; 8 nucleotides align to TRBD1. V dropped 6 bases and J dropped 5; count of bases not matched to a gene: 12. CDR1 and CDR2 from the germline V gene are MNHEY and SVGAGI. The CDR3 is 15 amino acids. The CDR3 loop reads CASSPPTGGNDEQYF. In nucleotides, the CDR3 is TGTGCCAGCAGCCCACCAACAGGGGGAAACGACGAGCAGTACTTC.

CDR3 loop: CASSLLEGASQPQHF. The CDR3 DNA is TGTGCCAGCAGCTTACTGGAGGGGGCGAGTCAGCCCCAGCATTTT. This chain joins TRBV7-8 and TRBJ1-5, with 7 bases aligning to TRBD1. CDR1 is SGHVS and CDR2 is FQNEAQ in the germline V gene. The CDR3 spans 15 residues. With V trimmed by 2 bases and J by 6 bases, 7 bases remained unmatched.

The chain couples TRBV9 to TRBJ2-3; D is perhaps TRBD1 (5 bases). The germline gives CDR1 SGDLS, CDR2 YYNGEE. The CDR3 extends over 14 amino acids. The V and J ends lost 3 bases and 5 bases respectively, with 13 bases between them. This CDR3 reads CASSAQVAEDTQYF. The CDR3 DNA follows: TGTGCCAGCAGCGCACAGGTTGCTGAAGATACGCAGTATTTT.

The chain joins TRBV4-3 to TRBJ2-1, with D uncertain. Trimming removed 5 bases at V and 2 bases at J, with 16 bases between. Germline V gene lookup returns CDR1 LGHNA and CDR2 YSLEER. The CDR3 consists of 16 residues. As DNA, the CDR3 is TGCGCCAGCAGCGAGCGAAACGTTGGCCCCTACAATGAGCAGTTCTTC. The encoded protein is CASSERNVGPYNEQFF.